This T cell receptor beta chain was captured by sequencing in a study of T-cell memory formation after mild COVID-19. MiXCR was run by TCRdb on the 5' RACE reads, yielding one entry per CDR3 protein. The sample holds about 40,000 distinct CDR3 sequences; 6% to 6.5% are singletons and the top ten take under 0.95%. The CDR3 loop spans 13 amino acids. The trim removed 8 bases at V and 5 bases at J, leaving 11 bases unmatched. CDR1 and CDR2 (germline): SQVTM, ANQGSEA. This rearrangement joins TRBV29-1 to TRBJ1-1, with 7 bases identical to TRBD1. This receptor was identified in an adult who had mild COVID-19 (a few samples of this study predate the infection). Cell type and time point are not known. Input material: PBMCs or a T cell subset sorted from them (not recorded which). The CDR3 nucleotides read TGCAGCAGCAGGAGAGGGGGCAGGACTGAAGCTTTCTTT. Protein sequence: CSSRRGGRTEAFF.